This T cell receptor (beta chain) is drawn from a study of PD-1 blockade in classical Hodgkin lymphoma (dated by TCRdb to about 2020). With respect to the entire study: Nivolumab dosing was 3 mg/kg intravenously every 2 weeks, continuing until either disease progression or unacceptable toxicity. To define a peripheral blood immune signature of response to PD-1 blockade in classical Hodgkin lymphoma, the study combined TCR beta sequencing with CyTOF.

On this clone: What this receptor recognizes is not known. One base away there is no much larger clone; base qualities are not given.

The time point label on this specimen signifies: cycle 1 day 1 (C1D1), immediately before nivolumab initiation. Every trial patient had relapsed after autologous stem cell transplantation, and cohorts A, B and C differed in prior brentuximab vedotin exposure. The trial cohort comprised roughly 50 patients with relapsed/refractory classical Hodgkin lymphoma whose best overall responses were complete response, partial response or progressive disease. Trial patients were treated with single-agent nivolumab in the multi-cohort phase II CheckMate 205 trial. Best overall response was determined by an independent review committee according to the 2007 International Working Group response criteria. Trial PBMCs were collected immediately before nivolumab initiation (C1D1) and during therapy at cycle 2 day 1 and cycle 4 day 1. After peripheral blood was drawn into 8 mL Vacutainer Cell Preparation Tubes, PBMCs were isolated by centrifugation and then cryopreserved.

The Qiagen DNeasy kit was used to extract genomic DNA both from unsorted PBMCs and from the negatively selected CD4+ and CD8+ fractions. Amplification of TCR beta CDR3 regions was done by immunoSEQ multiplex PCR with primers that anneal to V and J segments. Amplification bias was minimized using a synthetic immune receptor repertoire, and residual bias was removed computationally after sequencing. Per the source publication's procedure: Custom Python scripts were used to quantify repertoire diversity as the Shannon entropy index. The unsorted, CD4+ and CD8+ repertoires were each analyzed separately, with the exception of combined analyses, where CD4+ and CD8+ sequences were merged in silico. A clone counted as expanded when the clone's frequency after treatment rose at least 2-fold relative to C1D1, and clones undetected at baseline were given a pseudocount of 0.5. Singleton clones were defined as clones with 0 or 1 copy at C1D1, and non-singleton clones were defined as clones with 2 or more copies. By matching protein sequences in sorted samples from the same patient, clones expanded in unsorted samples were annotated as CD4+, CD8+ or unknown. Wilcoxon tests on paired samples were used to test diversity changes from C1D1 to C4D1. Entries here come from immuneACCESS through TCRdb and include only in-frame sequences with V and J called. Some clones fail to appear in such tables; in the studies checked, an unresolved V gene covers under half of the shortfall, and the cause of the remainder is unknown. V and J calls and clone size are given by that table; D and trimming were obtained from the DNA. The table for this sample lists about 84,000 clones; 75% to 90% of them were counted only once. The ten largest clonotypes hold approximately 22% of the sample.

From the germline V gene, CDR1 is KGHSH and CDR2 is LQKENI. The trim is 5 bases for V and 4 bases for J, with a gap of 12 bases between the germline ends. The CDR3 numbers 13 residues from cysteine through phenylalanine. The CDR3 DNA has 39 bases and is translated from base 1. Results the study describes overall, beyond this receptor: Baseline TCR diversity was reported to be lower in newly diagnosed patients than in healthy donors, and even lower in relapsed/refractory patients. Only a single clinical trial cohort was studied, and what caused the repertoire differences, possibly disease activity or prior therapy, remained undefined. A significant rise by C4D1 was seen in CD4+ but not CD8+ TCR diversity (p=0.0027 vs p=0.16), with the rise being most apparent in complete responders (p=0.02). Patients starting nivolumab less than 1 year after ASCT had lower diversity and were excluded from later analyses to avoid confounding by immune reconstitution. Baseline diversity similar to that of newly diagnosed patients was observed in trial patients achieving complete response, whereas significantly lower diversity was observed in partial responders and progressors.

This sequence was found in a human donor with classical Hodgkin lymphoma. The chain was built from TRBV18 and TRBJ2-7; D gene: possibly TRBD2, on 5 matching bases. This sample comprised peripheral blood mononuclear cells (PBMCs), obtained at baseline. At the DNA level, the sequence is TGTGCCAGCTCAGTCGGGATAGATTACGAGCAGTACTTC. Its translation is CASSVGIDYEQYF.